These 9 T cell receptor beta chains came from one sample sequenced in a study of T cell clonality in common variable immunodeficiency. The data were produced by immunoSEQ multiplex PCR, yet TCRdb's version contains in-frame clones alone and is incomplete. This repertoire holds 57,000 or so clones, and none appear only once. Sequenced material: peripheral blood mononuclear cells. The receptors were sampled from a person aged 18 to 75 in good health.

This clone has a count of ten or more. The read halts 3 residues ahead of the CDR3 end, with the missing end drawn from the germline J gene. The chain combines TRBV20-1 with TRBJ2-2, with D possibly matching TRBD1 (5 bases). The V gene lost 3 bases and the J gene lost 3 bases, with 17 bases spanning the gap. CDR3 length: 16 amino acids. CDR1 is DFQATT, CDR2 SNEGSKA, per germline (reference sequence). CDR3 region: CSARFRRVGDTGELFF. CDR3 bases read: TGCAGTGCTAGGTTCCGCAGGGTGGGTGACACCGGGGAG.

This clone came up many times. Coverage ceases 3 residues before the CDR3 finishes, and the germline J gene fills in the end. The V gene is TRBV5-4, the J gene TRBJ2-3; D call uncertain. Germline CDR1 and CDR2: SGHNT and YYREEE (reference sequence). V lost 0 bases to trimming and J lost 0 bases, with 5 bases between them. The CDR3 length is 14 residues. The covered CDR3 bases are TGTGCCAGCAGCTTGGCACTAAGCACAGATACG. Translation gives CASSLALSTDT. In full, the CDR3 reads CASSLALSTDTQYF. The entire variable domain, with the rest obtained from reference TRBV5-4 and TRBJ2-3, is as follows: ETGVTQSPTHLIKTRGQQVTLRCSSQSGHNTVSWYQQALGQGPQFIFQYYREEENGRGNFPPRFSGLQFPNYSSELNVNALELDDSALYLCASSLALSTDTQYFGPGTRLTVL.

This clone was seen ten or more times. Read data end 3 residues before the CDR3 end; the end is taken from the germline J gene. V usage is TRBV18 and J usage is TRBJ2-7; 7 nucleotides line up with TRBD2. The J segment lost 0 bases and the V segment lost 3 bases, leaving 5 bases of the junction unmatched. The germline V gene has CDR1 KGHSH and CDR2 LQKENI. The CDR3 extends over 15 amino acids. CDR3 bases read: TGTGCCAGCTCACCGGGCGGGGGTAGCTCCTACGAG. This sequence encodes CASSPGGGSSYE. The full CDR3 protein is CASSPGGGSSYEQYF.

This clone was recorded at least ten times. Read sequence stops 3 residues before the CDR3 end, and the germline J gene provides the missing end. This rearrangement joins TRBV19 to TRBJ2-1; D is possibly TRBD2 (5 bases). CDR1 and CDR2 (germline): LNHDA, SQIVND (reference sequence). The CDR3 has 15 amino acids. Trimming took 7 bases from V and 1 from J, leaving 14 bases between them. The CDR3 bases that were read are TGTGCCAGTAACACGAGGACTGGTTCCTACAATGAG. It encodes CASNTRTGSYNE. The entire CDR3 sequence reads CASNTRTGSYNEQFF.

This clone was seen many times. Read sequence stops 3 residues before the CDR3 end, and the germline J gene provides the missing end. The rearrangement joins TRBV5-1 to TRBJ2-7, with 11 bases that match TRBD2. Losses at the gene ends were 0 bases for V and 3 bases for J; bases not matched to a gene: 8. The germline gives CDR1 SGHRS, CDR2 YFSETQ. The CDR3 consists of 17 residues. The CDR3 DNA, read in part, is TGCGCCAGCAGCTTGGCCAGTAGCGGGAGGGCCATCTACGAG. Translating it yields CASSLASSGRAIYE. The whole CDR3 is CASSLASSGRAIYEQYF.

Many counts were recorded for this clone. The sequenced fragment ends 3 residues before the CDR3 boundary, so the rest is inferred from the germline J gene. The rearrangement joins TRBV7-8 to TRBJ2-2; tentatively, D is TRBD2 (6 bases). V lost 1 base and J 9 bases, leaving 15 bases between the germline ends. The germline V gene encodes CDR1 SGHVS and CDR2 FQNEAQ. The CDR3 has 15 amino acids. The CDR3: CASSLEVRGSRELFF. The part of the CDR3 DNA that was read is TGTGCCAGCAGCTTAGAAGTTCGGGGGAGCCGGGAG. Filled out from reference TRBV7-8 and TRBJ2-2, the complete variable domain reads GAGVSQSPRYKVAKRGQDVALRCDPISGHVSLFWYQQALGQGPEFLTYFQNEAQLDKSGLPSDRFFAERPEGSVSTLKIQRTQQEDSAVYLCASSLEVRGSRELFFGEGSRLTVL.

As regards this clone: The read ends 3 residues shy of where the CDR3 ends; the end is completed using the germline J gene. The chain couples TRBV11-2 to TRBJ2-1; no clear D. V lost 0 bases, J lost 2 bases, and 2 bases lay in between. Germline CDR1 reads SGHAT; CDR2 reads FQNNGV. The CDR3 is 13 residues long. CDR3 residues: CASSLDTYNEQFF. CDR3 DNA, as far as it was read: TGTGCCAGCAGCTTAGATACCTACAATGAG.

This clone appeared many times. Sequencing ends 3 residues short of the CDR3 end; the germline J gene provides the rest. J is TRBJ2-2 and V is TRBV2, with a possible D match to TRBD2 (6 bases). Germline-derived CDR1 and CDR2 are SNHLY and FYNNEI. V gave up 10 bases and J gave up 4 bases, with 16 bases separating them. The CDR3 extends over 14 amino acids. The CDR3 loop reads CATPGLTSTGELFF. CDR3 DNA, as far as it was read: TGTGCCACACCGGGACTTACGTCCACCGGGGAG.

This clone came up many times. The CDR3 is cut off 3 residues early in the read; its end comes from the germline J gene. The V gene is TRBV12-3 or TRBV12-4, the J gene TRBJ2-7; the match to TRBD2 covers 14 bases. The trim removed 0 bases at V and 5 bases at J, leaving 9 bases unmatched. CDR3 length equals 18 residues. CDR3 in amino acids: CASSLAGLAGVELHEQYF. The DNA read from the CDR3 is TGTGCCAGCAGTTTAGCGGGACTAGCGGGAGTGGAACTACACGAG.